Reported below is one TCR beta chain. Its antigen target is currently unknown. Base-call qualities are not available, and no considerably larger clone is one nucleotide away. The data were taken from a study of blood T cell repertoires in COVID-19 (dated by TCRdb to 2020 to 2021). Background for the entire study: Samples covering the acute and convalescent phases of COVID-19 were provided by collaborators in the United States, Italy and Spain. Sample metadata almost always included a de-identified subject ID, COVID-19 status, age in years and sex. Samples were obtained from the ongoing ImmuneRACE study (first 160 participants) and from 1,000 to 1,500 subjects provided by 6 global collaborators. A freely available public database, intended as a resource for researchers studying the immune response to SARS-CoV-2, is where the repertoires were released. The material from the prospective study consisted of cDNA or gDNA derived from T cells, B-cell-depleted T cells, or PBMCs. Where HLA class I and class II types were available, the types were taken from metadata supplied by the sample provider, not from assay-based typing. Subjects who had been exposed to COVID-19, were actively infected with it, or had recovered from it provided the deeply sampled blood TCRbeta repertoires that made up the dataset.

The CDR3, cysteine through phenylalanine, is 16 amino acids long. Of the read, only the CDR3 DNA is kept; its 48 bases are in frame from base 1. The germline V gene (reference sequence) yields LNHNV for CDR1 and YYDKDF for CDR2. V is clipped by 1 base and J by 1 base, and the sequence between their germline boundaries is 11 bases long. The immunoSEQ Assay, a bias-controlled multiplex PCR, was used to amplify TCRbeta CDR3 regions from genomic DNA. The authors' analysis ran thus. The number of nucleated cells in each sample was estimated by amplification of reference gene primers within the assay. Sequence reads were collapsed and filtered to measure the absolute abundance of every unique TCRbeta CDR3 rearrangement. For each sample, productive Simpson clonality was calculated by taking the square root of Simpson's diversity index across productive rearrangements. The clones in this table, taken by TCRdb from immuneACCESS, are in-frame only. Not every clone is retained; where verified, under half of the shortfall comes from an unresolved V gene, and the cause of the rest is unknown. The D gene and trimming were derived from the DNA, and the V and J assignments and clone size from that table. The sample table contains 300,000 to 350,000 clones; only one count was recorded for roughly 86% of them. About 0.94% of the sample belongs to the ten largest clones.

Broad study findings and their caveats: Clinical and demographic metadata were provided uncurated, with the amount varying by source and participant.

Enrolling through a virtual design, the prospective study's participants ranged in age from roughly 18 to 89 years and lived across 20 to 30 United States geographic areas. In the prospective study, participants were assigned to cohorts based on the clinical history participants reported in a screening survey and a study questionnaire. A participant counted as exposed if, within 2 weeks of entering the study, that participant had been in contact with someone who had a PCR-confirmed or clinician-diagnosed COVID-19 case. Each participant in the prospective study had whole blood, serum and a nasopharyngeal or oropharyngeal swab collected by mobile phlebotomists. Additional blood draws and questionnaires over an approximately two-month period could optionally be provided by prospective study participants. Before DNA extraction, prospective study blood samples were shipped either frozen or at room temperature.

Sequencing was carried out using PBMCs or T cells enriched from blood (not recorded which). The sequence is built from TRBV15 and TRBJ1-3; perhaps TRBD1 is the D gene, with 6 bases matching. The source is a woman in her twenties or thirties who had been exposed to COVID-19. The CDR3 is CATSRVRQGSGNTIYF. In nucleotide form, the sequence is TGTGCCACCAGCAGAGTGCGCCAGGGGTCTGGAAACACCATATATTTT.